This TCR beta chain is from a study of blood T cell repertoires in COVID-19. Overall study context: Specimens from acute and convalescent COVID-19 originated in the United States, Italy and Spain. The cDNA or gDNA used as material had been derived from T cells, B-cell-depleted T cells, or PBMCs.

Original analysis: Amplification of reference gene primers provided the estimated nucleated cell counts. Here immunoSEQ multiplex PCR was the method, and the copy in TCRdb shows in-frame clones only, minus some. For V, J and clone size, that table is used; D and trimming come from the DNA. Among around 260,000 clones listed, 80% to 90% were seen once. The V gene's germline CDR1 is SGDLS and CDR2 YYNGEE. Trimming shortened V by 4 bases and J by 5 bases, and 15 bases separated the two germline ends. This CDR3 is built from 15 residues. The receptor was derived from a woman between 40 and 50 years old who had recovered from COVID-19. V is TRBV9 and J is TRBJ2-2; D might be TRBD1 (6 bases). Sequenced material: peripheral blood. The DNA for the CDR3 is TGTGCCAGCAGCCTCCAGGACAGCTTTACCGGGGAGCTGTTTTTT. This encodes CASSLQDSFTGELFF.